The 4 T cell receptor beta chains presented below share a single source sample, sequenced in a study of shared clonotypes between healthy human individuals. The table came from immunoSEQ multiplex PCR; TCRdb's copy has only in-frame clones and leaves some out. The data contain roughly 2.5 million clones, more than 80% of them singletons. Sequencing input: naive CD4+ T cells sorted from blood. This sample's subset: CD45RA+ positively selected. Source of these receptors: a young man in good health.

The rearrangement links TRBV4-1 to TRBJ1-1; D might be TRBD1 (6 bases). Trimming cost V 1 base and J 3 bases, with 18 bases left between them. The germline CDR1 and CDR2 sequences are MGHRA and YSYEKL. This CDR3 region has 17 residues. This CDR3 is CASSQGGGRRRDTEAFF. The CDR3 region has the DNA TGCGCCAGCAGCCAAGGGGGGGGGCGGAGGAGGGACACTGAAGCTTTCTTT.

This clone has a handful of counts. V and J are TRBV7-9 and TRBJ1-4; 11 bases are shared with TRBD1. The trim removed 5 bases at V and 7 bases at J, leaving 6 bases unmatched. In germline, CDR1 is SEHNR, CDR2 FQNEAQ (reference sequence). The CDR3 has 15 residues. The CDR3, as DNA: TGTGCCAGCAGCGGACGGACAGGGGGCACTGAAAAACTGTTTTTT. Protein: CASSGRTGGTEKLFF. The variable domain in full, with the rest retrieved from reference TRBV7-9 and TRBJ1-4, is DTGVSQNPRHKITKRGQNVTFRCDPISEHNRLYWYRQTLGQGPEFLTYFQNEAQLEKSRLLSDRFSAERPKGSFSTLEIQRTEQGDSAMYLCASSGRTGGTEKLFFGSGTQLSVL.

The gene calls are TRBV5-1 and TRBJ2-7; 10 bases fit TRBD1. This CDR3 spans 15 amino acids. Germline V gene sequence: CDR1 SGHRS, CDR2 YFSETQ. The V gene end was trimmed by 1 base and the J gene end by 6 bases; junction bases not matched to a gene: 7. CDR3 sequence reads: CASSLTPGQGTEQYF. CDR3 in DNA: TGCGCCAGCAGCTTGACCCCGGGACAGGGGACCGAGCAGTACTTC.

Worth noting for this clone: Other DNA sequences in this specimen translate into the identical CDR3. V gene TRBV5-1 combines with J gene TRBJ2-2; D gene ambiguous. Germline CDR1 reads SGHRS; CDR2 reads YFSETQ. This CDR3 spans 14 amino acids. V dropped 0 bases and J dropped 3 bases, with 6 bases sitting between them. Here the CDR3 DNA reads TGCGCCAGCAGCTTGGGAGGACACACCGGGGAGCTGTTTTTT. Encoded protein: CASSLGGHTGELFF.